A single sample is the source of the 11 T cell receptor beta chains below, sequenced in a study of T cell responses to AZD1222 COVID-19 vaccine. Generated by immunoSEQ multiplex PCR, the TCRdb table keeps only in-frame clones and is missing some. The sample holds about 96,000 clones, roughly nine tenths seen once. Sample: peripheral blood, taken on day 0 of AZD1222 vaccination. Receptors originate from an adult in good health.

This clone was found once. The identical CDR3 is also encoded by other nucleotide sequences in the sample. The chain uses TRBV6-5 and TRBJ1-2; a possible D gene is TRBD1 (6 bases). Trimming took off 2 bases at V and 8 bases at J, with 12 bases between the two ends. The CDR3 is 13 amino acids. Per germline, CDR1 MNHEY and CDR2 SVGAGI. The CDR3 sequence is CASSYRGAEGYTF. The CDR3 nucleotides read TGTGCCAGCAGTTACCGGGGGGCGGAGGGCTACACCTTC.

This clone was recorded a few times. This sequence joins TRBV2 and TRBJ2-7; TRBD1 aligns across 7 bases. V lost 5 bases to trimming and J lost 6 bases; unmatched junction nucleotides: 16. Germline values: CDR1 SNHLY, CDR2 FYNNEI. The CDR3 loop spans 16 amino acids. CDR3 protein: CASSSPTTGVLGEQYF. The DNA for the CDR3 is TGTGCCAGCAGTAGCCCGACCACAGGGGTGTTAGGCGAGCAGTACTTC.

In the case of this clone: At the DNA level, this CDR3 is encoded by other sequences in the same sample as well. The V call is TRBV12-3 or TRBV12-4, the J call TRBJ2-7; D unresolved. With 5 bases removed from V and 4 bases from J, the gap between germline ends came to 6 bases. There are 11 residues in the CDR3. The CDR3 is CASSLGYEQYF. In nucleotides, the CDR3 is TGTGCCAGCAGTCTGGGTTACGAGCAGTACTTC.

The chain joins TRBV4-2 to TRBJ2-1, with 10 bases identical to TRBD2. With 2 bases clipped from V and 0 bases from J, the junction kept 1 base outside the gene matches. The germline gives CDR1 LGHNA, CDR2 YNFKEQ. The CDR3 spans 16 residues. CDR3 amino acids: CASSQSGGASYNEQFF. CDR3 in DNA: TGTGCCAGCAGCCAAAGCGGGGGGGCCTCCTACAATGAGCAGTTCTTC.

The chain is built from TRBV5-1 and TRBJ2-2, with D tentatively TRBD2 (6 bases). This CDR3 spans 15 amino acids. Trimming pared 4 bases from V and 0 bases from J, leaving 10 bases between. The germline V gene has CDR1 SGHRS and CDR2 YFSETQ. The CDR3 DNA follows: TGCGCCAGCAGCCCGGGACTTCCGAACACCGGGGAGCTGTTTTTT. This encodes CASSPGLPNTGELFF. The full variable domain, in which reference TRBV5-1 and TRBJ2-2 provide the parts outside the CDR3, is KAGVTQTPRYLIKTRGQQVTLSCSPISGHRSVSWYQQTPGQGLQFLFEYFSETQRNKGNFPGRFSGRQFSNSRSEMNVSTLELGDSALYLCASSPGLPNTGELFFGEGSRLTVL.

The chain recombines TRBV5-1 with TRBJ1-1; D is ambiguous. The CDR3 covers 9 residues. Germline assignment: CDR1 SGHRS and CDR2 YFSETQ. The germline V and J ends were trimmed by 7 bases and 6 bases, with 4 bases remaining between them. The CDR3 DNA sequence: TGCGCCAGCGGCCCTGAAGCTTTCTTT. This sequence encodes CASGPEAFF.

Only one count was recorded for this clone. This sequence joins TRBV2 and TRBJ2-7; D is ambiguous. There are 10 residues in the CDR3. The V end was cut by 6 bases, the J end by 0 bases, with 0 bases between. Looked up from germline, CDR1 is SNHLY and CDR2 is FYNNEI. The CDR3 reads CASSSYEQYF. DNA for the CDR3: TGTGCCAGCAGCTCCTACGAGCAGTACTTC.

This CDR3 reads CASSLREGGYQPQHF. In nucleotides, the CDR3 is TGTGCCAGTAGTCTTCGTGAAGGGGGCTACCAGCCCCAGCATTTT. The gene calls are TRBV19 and TRBJ1-5; 7 positions agree with TRBD1. Germline loops: CDR1 LNHDA, CDR2 SQIVND (reference sequence). V shed 5 bases, J shed 7 bases, and the junction held 11 bases outside the gene matches. The CDR3 is made up of 15 amino acids.

J is TRBJ1-1 and V is TRBV2, with TRBD1 as a possible D gene (5 bases). The CDR3 is made up of 15 amino acids. CDR1 and CDR2 from the germline V gene are SNHLY and FYNNEI. Deletions cut 2 bases from V and 0 bases from J, with 10 bases between. For the CDR3, the DNA is TGTGCCAGCAGTGAATGGGGGAAGCTGAACACTGAAGCTTTCTTT. As protein: CASSEWGKLNTEAFF.

V gene TRBV18 combines with J gene TRBJ1-5; D gene unclear. The V gene's germline CDR1 is KGHSH and CDR2 LQKENI. The CDR3 spans 12 residues. Deletions cut 1 base from V and 5 bases from J, with 3 bases between. CDR3 sequence reads: CASSPRDQPQHF. DNA for the CDR3: TGTGCCAGCTCACCACGGGATCAGCCCCAGCATTTT.

This clone was observed at least ten times. The V call is TRBV3-1 (or the pseudogene TRBV3-2), the J call TRBJ1-1; D is unclear. The CDR3 has 16 amino acids. From germline, CDR1 is LGHDT and CDR2 YNNKEL (reference sequence). The V gene lost 0 bases and the J gene lost 0 bases, with 11 bases spanning the gap. CDR3 sequence (DNA): TGTGCCAGCAGCCAAGAGTGGGCTCCAATGAACACTGAAGCTTTCTTT. This encodes CASSQEWAPMNTEAFF.